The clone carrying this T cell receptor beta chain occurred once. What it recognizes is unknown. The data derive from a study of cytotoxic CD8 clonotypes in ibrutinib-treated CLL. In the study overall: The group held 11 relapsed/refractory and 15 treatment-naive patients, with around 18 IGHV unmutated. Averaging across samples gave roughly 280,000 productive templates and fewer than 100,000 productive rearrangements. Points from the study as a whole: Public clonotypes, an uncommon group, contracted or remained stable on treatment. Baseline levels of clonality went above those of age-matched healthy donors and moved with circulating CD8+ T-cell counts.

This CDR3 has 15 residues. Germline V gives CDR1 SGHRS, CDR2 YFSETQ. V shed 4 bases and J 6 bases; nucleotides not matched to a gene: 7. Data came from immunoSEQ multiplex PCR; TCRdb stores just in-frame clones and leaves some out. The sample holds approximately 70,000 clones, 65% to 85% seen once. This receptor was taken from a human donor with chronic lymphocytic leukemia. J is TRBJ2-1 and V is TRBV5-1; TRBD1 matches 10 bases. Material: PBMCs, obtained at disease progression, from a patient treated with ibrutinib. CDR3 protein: CASSPGQGTSNEQFF. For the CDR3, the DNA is TGCGCCAGCAGCCCGGGACAGGGGACCTCCAATGAGCAGTTCTTC.